Presented here are 20 T cell receptor beta chains from one specimen sequenced in a study of cytomegalovirus exposure and HLA in healthy donors. The method was immunoSEQ multiplex PCR; TCRdb's version includes in-frame clones alone and lacks a portion of them. The table lists over 150,000 clones, approximately 83% of them singletons. Material for sequencing was PBMCs. The receptors come from a woman aged 18 to 35 in good health and CMV-seropositive.

The V gene is TRBV10-1, the J gene TRBJ1-2; TRBD1 matches at 8 bases. V shed 11 bases and J 4 bases; nucleotides not matched to a gene: 18. This CDR3 is built from 16 residues. Germline CDR1 is WNHNN and CDR2 is SYGVQD (reference sequence). The CDR3 loop reads CACGTAGGAVPYGYTF. CDR3 nucleotides: TGCGCCTGCGGGACCGCAGGGGGCGCAGTTCCCTATGGCTACACCTTC.

The chain uses TRBV5-4 and TRBJ1-2; a possible D gene is TRBD1 (6 bases). V dropped 0 bases and J dropped 9 bases, with 9 bases sitting between them. In germline, CDR1 is SGHNT, CDR2 YYREEE (reference sequence). CDR3 length: 12 amino acids. For the CDR3, the DNA is TGTGCCAGCAGCTTGGATACAGGGAGCTACACCTTC. Residues: CASSLDTGSYTF. The complete variable domain, with remaining parts taken from reference TRBV5-4 and TRBJ1-2, reads ETGVTQSPTHLIKTRGQQVTLRCSSQSGHNTVSWYQQALGQGPQFIFQYYREEENGRGNFPPRFSGLQFPNYSSELNVNALELDDSALYLCASSLDTGSYTFGSGTRLTVV.

This sequence joins TRBV9 and TRBJ1-1, with 12 bases identical to TRBD1. From germline, CDR1 is SGDLS and CDR2 YYNGEE. The CDR3 runs to 17 residues. The trim removed 0 bases at V and 5 bases at J, leaving 8 bases unmatched. CDR3 coding DNA: TGTGCCAGCAGCGTAGCTATCGGGACAGGGGGCGAAACTGAAGCTTTCTTT. This codes for CASSVAIGTGGETEAFF.

The genes are TRBV7-2 and TRBJ2-7; 9 bases align to TRBD2. This CDR3 has 17 residues. V trimming: 1 base; J trimming: 4 bases; junction bases outside the gene matches: 11. CDR1 and CDR2 (germline): SGHTA, FQGNSA. CDR3 residues: CASSLDGGGAKSYEQYF. For the CDR3, the DNA is TGTGCCAGCAGCTTAGACGGCGGGGGGGCCAAGAGTTACGAGCAGTACTTC.

The chain joins TRBV19 to TRBJ2-3; possibly TRBD1 for D (5 bases). Germline CDR1 is LNHDA and CDR2 is SQIVND (reference sequence). V was pared by 5 bases and J by 6 bases, with 15 bases between. There are 14 residues in the CDR3. CDR3 sequence reads: CASSFQDKGDTQYF. For the CDR3, the DNA is TGTGCCAGTAGTTTCCAGGACAAGGGGGATACGCAGTATTTT.

The chain joins TRBV29-1 to TRBJ1-1; D is undetermined. The CDR3 consists of 10 residues. Germline CDR1 and CDR2: SQVTM and ANQGSEA. V shed 8 bases and J shed 3 bases, with 7 bases lying between them. The CDR3 DNA reads TGCAGCACTAGGGACACTGAAGCTTTCTTT. This codes for CSTRDTEAFF.

The chain has TRBV6-5 and TRBJ2-3; 10 nucleotides align to TRBD2. J gave up 1 base and V 5 bases, and 3 bases lay outside the gene matches. The CDR3 is 15 amino acids. The germline gives CDR1 MNHEY, CDR2 SVGAGI. In nucleotides, the CDR3 is TGTGCCAGCAGTGGAGGACTAGCGGGCACAGATACGCAGTATTTT. Translation gives CASSGGLAGTDTQYF.

The chain has TRBV9 and TRBJ1-3; 7 nucleotides align to TRBD1. Germline CDR1 SGDLS, CDR2 YYNGEE. V gave up 3 bases and J gave up 3 bases; unmatched junction bases: 3. The CDR3 totals 14 residues. For the CDR3, the DNA is TGTGCCAGCAGCGCCACAGGGGTTGGAAACACCATATATTTT. Amino acids: CASSATGVGNTIYF.

The chain couples TRBV5-1 to TRBJ1-1, with 7 bases matching TRBD1. Germline values: CDR1 SGHRS, CDR2 YFSETQ. The CDR3 extends over 15 amino acids. V trimming: 8 bases; J trimming: 3 bases; junction bases outside the gene matches: 13. In DNA, the CDR3 is TGCGCCAGGACCGCTTTGAACAGGGGTTACACTGAAGCTTTCTTT. Encoded protein: CARTALNRGYTEAFF.

V usage is TRBV10-3 and J usage is TRBJ2-3; the match to TRBD2 covers 7 bases. The ends lost 6 bases at V and 1 base at J; junction bases unmatched: 4. The germline V gene has CDR1 ENHRY and CDR2 SYGVKD. The CDR3 sequence is 14 residues long. The CDR3: CAISTGGGTDTQYF. The CDR3 DNA reads as TGTGCCATCAGCACGGGGGGAGGCACAGATACGCAGTATTTT.

V and J are TRBV9 and TRBJ2-7; 9 bases align to TRBD2. With V trimmed by 0 bases and J by 5 bases, 6 bases remained unmatched. CDR1 SGDLS and CDR2 YYNGEE come from the germline V gene. The CDR3 covers 15 residues. CDR3: CASSVGGSGGNEQYF. CDR3 DNA: TGTGCCAGCAGCGTAGGGGGTAGCGGGGGCAACGAGCAGTACTTC.

This clone was seen a few times. The chain recombines TRBV27 with TRBJ1-1; TRBD1 might be the D (5 bases). This CDR3 has 14 amino acids. The germline gives CDR1 MNHEY, CDR2 SMNVEV (reference sequence). V was clipped by 2 bases and J by 0 bases, with 7 bases between them. In nucleotides, the CDR3 is TGTGCCAGCAGTTTAAGGGGAATGAACACTGAAGCTTTCTTT. Translated, it gives CASSLRGMNTEAFF.

J is TRBJ2-7 and V is TRBV7-8; 7 bases fit TRBD1. V gave up 8 bases and J gave up 1 base; unmatched junction bases: 8. Germline CDR1 is SGHVS and CDR2 is FQNEAQ. The CDR3 spans 14 residues. The DNA of the CDR3 is TGTGCCAGCGCCGGGACAGAGGTATCCTACGAGCAGTACTTC. The encoded protein is CASAGTEVSYEQYF.

The chain has TRBV5-5 and TRBJ1-5; TRBD1 is a possible D gene (6 bases). The V end was cut by 0 bases, the J end by 6 bases, with 10 bases between. The CDR3 totals 14 residues. Germline V gene sequence: CDR1 SGHKS, CDR2 YYEKEE (reference sequence). The chain's CDR3 is CASSLGQGTQPQHF. In DNA, the CDR3 is TGTGCCAGCAGCTTGGGGCAGGGGACTCAGCCCCAGCATTTT.

This clone was seen a handful of times. This chain joins TRBV19 and TRBJ2-7; D may be TRBD2 (5 bases). Germline-derived CDR1 and CDR2 are LNHDA and SQIVND (reference sequence). CDR3 length: 14 amino acids. Trimming took 3 bases from V and 2 from J, leaving 11 bases between them. The CDR3 reads CASSIQADTYEQYF. The CDR3 DNA reads TGTGCCAGTAGTATTCAAGCGGATACCTACGAGCAGTACTTC.

V and J are TRBV15 and TRBJ2-5, with 7 bases identical to TRBD1. J gave up 3 bases and V 3 bases, and 4 bases lay outside the gene matches. CDR1 and CDR2 (germline): LNHNV, YYDKDF (reference sequence). This CDR3 has 14 amino acids. The CDR3 bases are TGTGCCACCAGCAGGGAGACAGGGAAAGAGACCCAGTACTTC. Protein: CATSRETGKETQYF. Full variable domain (remainder filled in from reference TRBV15 and TRBJ2-5): DAMVIQNPRYQVTQFGKPVTLSCSQTLNHNVMYWYQQKSSQAPKLLFHYYDKDFNNEADTPDNFQSRRPNTSFCFLDIRSPGLGDTAMYLCATSRETGKETQYFGPGTRLLVL.

The chain recombines TRBV2 with TRBJ1-3; a possible D gene is TRBD1 (5 bases). Trimming took off 5 bases at V and 4 bases at J, with 15 bases between the two ends. The CDR3 is made up of 15 amino acids. Per the germline V gene, CDR1 is SNHLY and CDR2 is FYNNEI. The CDR3 region is CASSPDSLPGNTIYF. CDR3 nucleotide sequence: TGTGCCAGCAGTCCCGACAGTTTACCAGGAAACACCATATATTTT.

The J gene is TRBJ2-1, the V gene TRBV10-1; TRBD1 matches at 8 bases. The CDR3 consists of 15 residues. The ends lost 8 bases at V and 3 bases at J; junction bases unmatched: 9. CDR1 and CDR2 (germline): WNHNN, SYGVQD (reference sequence). CDR3 in amino acids: CASSLQGGLYNEQFF. The CDR3 DNA is TGCGCCAGCTCGTTACAGGGGGGTCTCTACAATGAGCAGTTCTTC.

Concerning this clone: One junction end disagrees with the germline gene, perhaps due to a read error. This sequence joins TRBV7-9 and TRBJ1-2; D remains unclear. Per germline, CDR1 SEHNR and CDR2 FQNEAQ (reference sequence). The length of the CDR3 is 8 residues. The DNA of the CDR3 is TGTGCCAGCAGCCGCCGGGTCTTC. Its translation: CASSRRVF.

The chain has TRBV5-6 and TRBJ2-5; 10 positions match TRBD2. The germline gives CDR1 SGHDT, CDR2 YYEEEE. The CDR3 is made up of 15 amino acids. The V segment lost 0 bases and the J segment 3 bases; nucleotides outside the gene matches: 2. The DNA of the CDR3 is TGTGCCAGCAGCTTGGTTAGCGGGGGGAAAGAGACCCAGTACTTC. Translating it yields CASSLVSGGKETQYF.